Following are 21 T cell receptor beta chains from one sample sequenced in a study of blood T cell repertoires in COVID-19. Method: immunoSEQ multiplex PCR; TCRdb's copy keeps in-frame clones and lacks some. This table has about 210,000 clones, around 81% appearing once. Sequencing was performed on PBMCs or T cells enriched from blood (not recorded which). The receptors here all came from a woman aged 45 to 65 with acute COVID-19.

The chain links TRBV7-2 to TRBJ2-3; D is undetermined. Trimming removed 1 base at V and 2 bases at J, with 7 bases between. CDR1 is SGHTA and CDR2 is FQGNSA in the germline V gene. The CDR3 consists of 14 residues. The DNA for the CDR3 is TGTGCCAGCAGCTTAGAACCAGTCACAGATACGCAGTATTTT. Translation: CASSLEPVTDTQYF.

The gene calls are TRBV7-2 and TRBJ2-2; 11 nucleotides line up with TRBD2. V lost 2 bases, J lost 6 bases, and 11 bases stayed unmatched. Germline V gene lookup returns CDR1 SGHTA and CDR2 FQGNSA. There are 18 residues in the CDR3. The CDR3 loop reads CASSLTLAGGPRPGELFF. CDR3 nucleotide sequence: TGTGCCAGCAGCTTAACCCTAGCGGGGGGACCCCGGCCCGGGGAGCTGTTTTTT.

The chain uses TRBV18 and TRBJ2-6, with D perhaps TRBD2 (5 bases). The CDR3 contains 11 residues. CDR1 and CDR2 from the germline V gene are KGHSH and LQKENI. The V end was cut by 8 bases, the J end by 15 bases, with 14 bases between. CDR3 region: CASRYGTSLTF. CDR3 nucleotide sequence: TGTGCCAGCAGATACGGTACTAGCCTGACTTTC.

Within the sample, this clone is medium-sized (0.01 to 0.1%). This chain uses TRBV7-2 with TRBJ2-7, with a possible D match to TRBD2 (7 bases). V lost 1 base and J 5 bases, leaving 18 bases between the germline ends. This CDR3 is 16 amino acids long. Looked up from germline, CDR1 is SGHTA and CDR2 is FQGNSA. As DNA, the CDR3 is TGTGCCAGCAGCTTAGTTCTCGCGGGGGCGCGGAACGAGCAGTACTTC. Its translation is CASSLVLAGARNEQYF.

This clone has just one count. This rearrangement joins TRBV3-1 (or the pseudogene TRBV3-2) to TRBJ1-2; D not resolved. Trimming cost V 5 bases and J 8 bases, with 12 bases left between them. Germline CDR1 is LGHDT and CDR2 is YNNKEL (reference sequence). This CDR3 has 12 amino acids. For the CDR3, the DNA is TGTGCCAGCAGCAAAATCTCAGGCGGCTACACCTTC. Amino acids: CASSKISGGYTF.

This clone has just a few counts. The gene calls are TRBV20-1 and TRBJ2-1; 11 bases align to TRBD1. The CDR3 runs to 14 residues. The V gene end was trimmed by 3 bases and the J gene end by 7 bases; junction bases not matched to a gene: 5. Germline V CDR1 and CDR2: DFQATT, SNEGSKA (reference sequence). This CDR3 is CSASFGTGGNEQFF. The CDR3 DNA reads TGCAGTGCTAGTTTCGGGACAGGGGGTAATGAGCAGTTCTTC.

The V and J genes are TRBV4-3 and TRBJ2-3, with 7 bases aligning to TRBD2. Looked up from germline, CDR1 is LGHNA and CDR2 is YSLEER. The CDR3 contains 15 residues. Trimming took 1 base from V and 1 from J; bases not matched to a gene: 2. CDR3 sequence: CASSQGRGGTDTQYF. The CDR3 coding sequence is TGCGCCAGCAGCCAAGGCCGGGGGGGCACAGATACGCAGTATTTT.

This sequence joins TRBV7-9 and TRBJ1-4; 10 bases line up with TRBD1. The CDR3 covers 16 residues. CDR1 and CDR2 from the germline V gene are SEHNR and FQNEAQ (reference sequence). The junction had 9 bases not matched to a gene; V was cut back by 4 bases and J by 7 bases. The CDR3 DNA follows: TGTGCCAGCAGCTCACGGACAGGGGGATTCTCTGAAAAACTGTTTTTT. It is translated as CASSSRTGGFSEKLFF.

The gene calls are TRBV7-3 and TRBJ2-2, with 9 bases aligning to TRBD1. The CDR3 extends over 16 amino acids. Germline CDR1 is SGHTA and CDR2 is FQGTGA. After removal of 2 bases from V and 7 bases from J, the junction contained 8 bases not matched to a gene. CDR3 coding DNA: TGTGCCAGCAGCTTATTAGGGACAGGGCAAGGCGGGGAGCTGTTTTTT. This codes for CASSLLGTGQGGELFF.

CDR3 in amino acids: CASSLEGSSYNEQFF. The CDR3 region has the DNA TGCGCCAGCAGCTTAGAGGGAAGCTCCTACAATGAGCAGTTCTTC. The genes are TRBV5-1 and TRBJ2-1; D is perhaps TRBD2 (5 bases). The CDR3 contains 15 residues. V lost 2 bases and J 0 bases, leaving 9 bases between the germline ends. CDR1 SGHRS and CDR2 YFSETQ come from the germline V gene.

The sample holds a few counts of this clone. The chain carries TRBV18 and TRBJ1-1; 9 nucleotides align to TRBD1. The CDR3 extends over 16 amino acids. Trimming cost V 1 base and J 1 base; bases outside gene matches: 4. Per the germline V gene, CDR1 is KGHSH and CDR2 is LQKENI. The CDR3 sequence: CASSPRTGEKNTEAFF. In nucleotides, the CDR3 is TGTGCCAGCTCACCACGGACAGGGGAAAAGAACACTGAAGCTTTCTTT.

J is TRBJ2-5 and V is TRBV28; the match to TRBD2 covers 13 bases. CDR1 is MDHEN and CDR2 is SYDVKM in the germline V gene. The junction had 3 bases not matched to a gene; V was cut back by 6 bases and J by 5 bases. CDR3 length equals 14 residues. The CDR3, as DNA: TGTGCCAGCAGGCGACTAGCGGGAGGCGAGACCCAGTACTTC. Translated: CASRRLAGGETQYF.

The V and J genes are TRBV4-2 and TRBJ2-1; 9 bases fit TRBD2. The junction had 3 bases not matched to a gene; V was cut back by 2 bases and J by 4 bases. The CDR3 totals 15 residues. Germline V gives CDR1 LGHNA, CDR2 YNFKEQ. CDR3 protein: CASSQSLAGYNEQFF. The DNA of the CDR3 is TGTGCCAGCAGCCAATCCCTAGCGGGGTACAATGAGCAGTTCTTC.

The chain is built from TRBV18 and TRBJ1-5; D unresolved. This CDR3 is built from 14 residues. Trimming took off 3 bases at V and 0 bases at J, with 6 bases between the two ends. The germline CDR1 and CDR2 sequences are KGHSH and LQKENI. The CDR3 sequence is CASSPSISNQPQHF. The CDR3 DNA sequence: TGTGCCAGCTCACCTAGTATTAGCAATCAGCCCCAGCATTTT.

The chain couples TRBV2 to TRBJ2-2; possible D gene TRBD2, 6 bases. CDR1 is SNHLY and CDR2 is FYNNEI in the germline V gene. CDR3 length: 14 amino acids. Trimming pared 6 bases from V and 5 bases from J, leaving 13 bases between. The CDR3 region is CASRRSGLTGELFF. CDR3 in DNA: TGTGCCAGCAGGAGAAGCGGGCTTACCGGGGAGCTGTTTTTT.

The chain combines TRBV12-3 or TRBV12-4 with TRBJ2-1, with D uncertain. The CDR3 is 12 amino acids. The V and J ends lost 5 bases and 9 bases respectively, with 11 bases between them. The chain's CDR3 is CASSRGGVEQFF. CDR3 nucleotides: TGTGCCAGCAGTAGAGGCGGAGTTGAGCAGTTCTTC.

This chain links TRBV7-6 with TRBJ2-2, with 11 bases fitting TRBD1. Germline values: CDR1 SGHVS, CDR2 FNYEAQ. V was clipped by 6 bases and J by 7 bases; unmatched bases: 1. The CDR3 is 13 amino acids. The CDR3, as DNA: TGTGCCAGCAGGGACAGGGGGCGCGGGGAGCTGTTTTTT. Its protein is CASRDRGRGELFF.

V gene TRBV19 combines with J gene TRBJ2-2, with a weak D call TRBD1 (6 bases). The V gene's germline CDR1 is LNHDA and CDR2 SQIVND (reference sequence). There are 13 residues in the CDR3. V lost 7 bases and J lost 13, with 19 bases in between. The CDR3 DNA sequence: TGTGCCAGTACCCCTCAGGGGATGAGAATGCTGTTTTTT. Translating it yields CASTPQGMRMLFF. Combining the CDR3 with reference TRBV19 and TRBJ2-2 gives the whole variable domain DGGITQSPKYLFRKEGQNVTLSCEQNLNHDAMYWYRQDPGQGLRLIYYSQIVNDFQKGDIAEGYSVSREKKESFPLTVTSAQKNPTAFYLCASTPQGMRMLFFGEGSRLTVL.

The chain employs TRBV4-2 and TRBJ2-1; 14 nucleotides match TRBD2. Germline-derived CDR1 and CDR2 are LGHNA and YNFKEQ. The CDR3 has 17 amino acids. V dropped 3 bases and J dropped 9; count of bases not matched to a gene: 10. The CDR3 sequence: CASSHDGTSGRFFEQFF. As DNA, the CDR3 is TGTGCCAGCAGCCACGATGGGACTAGCGGGAGATTTTTTGAGCAGTTCTTC.

J is TRBJ1-5 and V is TRBV7-9; TRBD1 matches 9 bases. CDR3 length equals 16 residues. The germline V gene has CDR1 SEHNR and CDR2 FQNEAQ (reference sequence). With 3 bases clipped from V and 3 bases from J, the junction kept 6 bases outside the gene matches. Here the CDR3 reads CASSLGQGFYNQPQHF. The DNA for the CDR3 is TGTGCCAGCAGCTTGGGACAGGGCTTCTACAATCAGCCCCAGCATTTT.

This sequence joins TRBV10-3 and TRBJ1-2, with TRBD1 identical over 7 bases. After removal of 8 bases from V and 5 bases from J, the junction contained 8 bases not matched to a gene. Looked up from germline, CDR1 is ENHRY and CDR2 is SYGVKD. The CDR3 spans 13 residues. CDR3 region: CAIFRQGWYGYTF. The CDR3 coding sequence is TGTGCCATCTTTCGACAGGGATGGTATGGCTACACCTTC.